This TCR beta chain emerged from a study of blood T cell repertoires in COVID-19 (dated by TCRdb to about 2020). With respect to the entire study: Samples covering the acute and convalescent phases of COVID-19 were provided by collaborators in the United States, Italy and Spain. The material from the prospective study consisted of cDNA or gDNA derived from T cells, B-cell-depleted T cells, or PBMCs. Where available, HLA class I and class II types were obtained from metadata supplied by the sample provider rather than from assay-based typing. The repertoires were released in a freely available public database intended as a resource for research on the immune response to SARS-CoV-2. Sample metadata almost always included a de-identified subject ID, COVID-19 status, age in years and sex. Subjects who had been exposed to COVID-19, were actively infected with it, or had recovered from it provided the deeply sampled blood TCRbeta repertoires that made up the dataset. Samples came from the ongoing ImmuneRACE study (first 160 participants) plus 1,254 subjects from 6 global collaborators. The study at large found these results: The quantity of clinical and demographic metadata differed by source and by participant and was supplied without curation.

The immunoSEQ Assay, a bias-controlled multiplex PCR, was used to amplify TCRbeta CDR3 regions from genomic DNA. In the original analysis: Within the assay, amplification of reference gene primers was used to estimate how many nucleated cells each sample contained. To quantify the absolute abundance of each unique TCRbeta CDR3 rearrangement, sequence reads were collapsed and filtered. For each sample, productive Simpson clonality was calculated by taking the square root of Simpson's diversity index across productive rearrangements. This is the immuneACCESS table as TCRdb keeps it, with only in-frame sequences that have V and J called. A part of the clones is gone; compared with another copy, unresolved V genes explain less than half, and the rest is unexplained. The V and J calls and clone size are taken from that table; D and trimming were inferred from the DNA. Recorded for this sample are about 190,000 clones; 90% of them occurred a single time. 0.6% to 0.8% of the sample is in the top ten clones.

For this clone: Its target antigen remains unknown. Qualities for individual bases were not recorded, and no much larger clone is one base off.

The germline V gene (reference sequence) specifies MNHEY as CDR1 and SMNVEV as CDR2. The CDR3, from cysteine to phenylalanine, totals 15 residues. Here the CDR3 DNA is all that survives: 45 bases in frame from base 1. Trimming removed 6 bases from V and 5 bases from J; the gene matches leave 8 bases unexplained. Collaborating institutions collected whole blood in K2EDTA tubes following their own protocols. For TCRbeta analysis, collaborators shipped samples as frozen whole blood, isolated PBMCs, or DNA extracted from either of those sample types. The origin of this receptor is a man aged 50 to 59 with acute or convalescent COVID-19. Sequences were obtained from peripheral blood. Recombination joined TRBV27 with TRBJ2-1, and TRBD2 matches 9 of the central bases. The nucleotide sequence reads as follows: TGTGCCAGCAGGGCTGCGGGAGGGCGTCACAATGAGCAGTTCTTC. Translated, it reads CASRAAGGRHNEQFF.